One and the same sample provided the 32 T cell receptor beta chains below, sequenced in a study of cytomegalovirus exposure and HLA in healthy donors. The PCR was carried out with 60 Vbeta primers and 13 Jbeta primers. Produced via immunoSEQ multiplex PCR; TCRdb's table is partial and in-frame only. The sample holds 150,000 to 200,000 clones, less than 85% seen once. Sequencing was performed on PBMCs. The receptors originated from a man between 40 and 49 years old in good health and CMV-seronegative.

CDR3 sequence: CASSVGVGSSASDTQYF. The CDR3 DNA reads TGTGCCAGCAGCGTAGGAGTGGGGTCTAGCGCCTCAGATACGCAGTATTTT. The chain joins TRBV9 to TRBJ2-3; D may be TRBD2 (6 bases). The CDR3 totals 17 residues. Looked up from germline, CDR1 is SGDLS and CDR2 is YYNGEE. The V gene lost 0 bases and the J gene lost 4 bases, with 18 bases spanning the gap.

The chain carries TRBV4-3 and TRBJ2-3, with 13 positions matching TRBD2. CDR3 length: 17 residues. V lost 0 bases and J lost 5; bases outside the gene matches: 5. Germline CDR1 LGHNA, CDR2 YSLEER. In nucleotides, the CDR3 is TGCGCCAGCAGCCAAGAACTAGCGGGAGGGCCGGTAGATACGCAGTATTTT. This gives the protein CASSQELAGGPVDTQYF.

CDR3 sequence reads: CAISETAMNTEAFF. CDR3 bases: TGTGCCATCAGTGAGACAGCAATGAACACTGAAGCTTTCTTT. The chain joins TRBV10-3 to TRBJ1-1, with D unclear. The V end was cut by 2 bases, the J end by 0 bases, with 7 bases between. CDR1 is ENHRY and CDR2 is SYGVKD in the germline V gene. The CDR3 spans 14 residues.

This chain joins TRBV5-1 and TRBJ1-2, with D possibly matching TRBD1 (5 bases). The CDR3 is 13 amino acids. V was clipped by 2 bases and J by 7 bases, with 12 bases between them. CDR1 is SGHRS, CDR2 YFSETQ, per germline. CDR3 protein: CASSFQGEGGYTF. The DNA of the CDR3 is TGCGCCAGCAGCTTTCAAGGGGAGGGTGGCTACACCTTC.

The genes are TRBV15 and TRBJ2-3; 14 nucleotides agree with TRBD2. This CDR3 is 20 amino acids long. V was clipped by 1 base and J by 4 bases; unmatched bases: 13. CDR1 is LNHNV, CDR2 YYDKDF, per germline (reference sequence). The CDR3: CATSRGWGLAGDVSADTQYF. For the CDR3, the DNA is TGTGCCACCAGCAGAGGATGGGGACTAGCGGGGGACGTGTCGGCAGATACGCAGTATTTT. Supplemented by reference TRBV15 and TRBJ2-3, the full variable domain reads DAMVIQNPRYQVTQFGKPVTLSCSQTLNHNVMYWYQQKSSQAPKLLFHYYDKDFNNEADTPDNFQSRRPNTSFCFLDIRSPGLGDTAMYLCATSRGWGLAGDVSADTQYFGPGTRLTVL.

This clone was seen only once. The CDR3 is CASSQYAGTSSTDTQYF. In DNA form, the CDR3 reads TGCGCCAGCAGCCAATATGCCGGGACTTCTTCCACAGATACGCAGTATTTT. V usage is TRBV4-3 and J usage is TRBJ2-3, with D perhaps matching TRBD2 (6 bases). Germline V gene data show CDR1 as LGHNA and CDR2 as YSLEER. Trimming took 2 bases from V and 2 from J, leaving 17 bases between them. This CDR3 contains 17 residues.

The CDR3 spells CASSVLGQAEAFF. CDR3 coding DNA: TGTGCCAGCAGCGTTCTAGGACAGGCTGAAGCTTTCTTT. This chain uses TRBV9 with TRBJ1-1; 7 bases align to TRBD1. Per germline, CDR1 SGDLS and CDR2 YYNGEE. The CDR3 loop spans 13 amino acids. V shed 2 bases, J shed 6 bases, and the junction held 4 bases outside the gene matches.

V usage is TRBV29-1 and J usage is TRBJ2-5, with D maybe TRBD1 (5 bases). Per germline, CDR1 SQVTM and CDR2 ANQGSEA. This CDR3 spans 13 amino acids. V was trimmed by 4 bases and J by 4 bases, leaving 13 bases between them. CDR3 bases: TGCAGCGTTGGGAAGGGGATAGGAGAGACCCAGTACTTC. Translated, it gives CSVGKGIGETQYF.

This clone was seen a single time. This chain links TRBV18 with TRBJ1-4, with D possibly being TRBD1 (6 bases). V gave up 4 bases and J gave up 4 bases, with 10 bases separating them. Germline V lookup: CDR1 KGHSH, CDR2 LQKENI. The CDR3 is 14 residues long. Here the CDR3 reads CASSRTAINEKLFF. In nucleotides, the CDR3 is TGTGCCAGCTCACGGACAGCTATTAATGAAAAACTGTTTTTT.

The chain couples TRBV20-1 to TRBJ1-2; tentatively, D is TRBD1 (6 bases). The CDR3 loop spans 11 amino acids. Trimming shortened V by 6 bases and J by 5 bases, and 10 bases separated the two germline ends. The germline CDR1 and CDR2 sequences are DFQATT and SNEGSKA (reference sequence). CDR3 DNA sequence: TGCAGTGCAACGACAGGTTATGGCTACACCTTC. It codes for CSATTGYGYTF.

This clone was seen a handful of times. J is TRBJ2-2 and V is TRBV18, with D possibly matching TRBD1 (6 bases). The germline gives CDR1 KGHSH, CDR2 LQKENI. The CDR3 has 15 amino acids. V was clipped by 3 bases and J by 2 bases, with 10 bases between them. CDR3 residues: CASSPWTENTGELFF. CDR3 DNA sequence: TGTGCCAGCTCACCCTGGACAGAAAACACCGGGGAGCTGTTTTTT.

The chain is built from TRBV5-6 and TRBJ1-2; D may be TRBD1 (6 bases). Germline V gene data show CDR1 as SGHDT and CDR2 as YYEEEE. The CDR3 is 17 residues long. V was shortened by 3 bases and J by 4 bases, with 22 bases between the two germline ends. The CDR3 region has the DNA TGTGCCAGCAGCTGGCGGGGGGTGGGGGCGCAGGGCTATGGCTACACCTTC. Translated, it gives CASSWRGVGAQGYGYTF.

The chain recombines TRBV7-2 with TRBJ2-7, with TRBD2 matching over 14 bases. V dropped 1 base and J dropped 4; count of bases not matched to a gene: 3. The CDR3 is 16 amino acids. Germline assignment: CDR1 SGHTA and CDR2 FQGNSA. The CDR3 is CASSLGGLAGEYEQYF. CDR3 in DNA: TGTGCCAGCAGCTTAGGGGGACTAGCGGGAGAATACGAGCAGTACTTC.

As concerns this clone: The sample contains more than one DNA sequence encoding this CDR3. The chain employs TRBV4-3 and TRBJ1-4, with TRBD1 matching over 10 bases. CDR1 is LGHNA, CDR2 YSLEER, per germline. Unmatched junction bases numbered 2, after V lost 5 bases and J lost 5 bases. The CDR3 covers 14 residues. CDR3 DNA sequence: TGCGCCAGCAGCGGGGACAGGGGAAATGAAAAACTGTTTTTT. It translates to CASSGDRGNEKLFF.

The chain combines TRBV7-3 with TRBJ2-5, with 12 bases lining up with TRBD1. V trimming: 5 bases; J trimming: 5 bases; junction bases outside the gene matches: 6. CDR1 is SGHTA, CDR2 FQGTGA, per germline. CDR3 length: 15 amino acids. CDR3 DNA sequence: TGTGCCAGCAGCCGGGGACAGGGGGCTGGGGAGACCCAGTACTTC. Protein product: CASSRGQGAGETQYF.

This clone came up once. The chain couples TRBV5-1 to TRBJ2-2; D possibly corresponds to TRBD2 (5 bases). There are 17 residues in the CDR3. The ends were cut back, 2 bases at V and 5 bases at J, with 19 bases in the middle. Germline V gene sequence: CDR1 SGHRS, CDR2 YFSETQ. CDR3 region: CASSFGKFVVETGELFF. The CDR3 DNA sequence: TGCGCCAGCAGCTTCGGGAAGTTCGTGGTTGAAACCGGGGAGCTGTTTTTT.

The CDR3, as DNA: TGTGCCAGCAGTGAAGTGGCAAAACTGTTTTTT. It specifies CASSEVAKLFF. The chain couples TRBV2 to TRBJ1-4; no firm D call. V lost 1 base and J 10 bases, leaving 4 bases between the germline ends. Germline V lookup: CDR1 SNHLY, CDR2 FYNNEI. CDR3 length: 11 amino acids.

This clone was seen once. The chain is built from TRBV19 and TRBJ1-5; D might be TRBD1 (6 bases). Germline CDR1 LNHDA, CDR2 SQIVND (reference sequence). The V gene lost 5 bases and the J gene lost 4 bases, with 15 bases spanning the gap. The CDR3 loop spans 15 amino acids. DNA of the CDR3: TGTGCCAGTAGTCCGGGACAAGGGATTAATCAGCCCCAGCATTTT. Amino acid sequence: CASSPGQGINQPQHF. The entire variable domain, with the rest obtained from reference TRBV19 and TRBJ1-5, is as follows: DGGITQSPKYLFRKEGQNVTLSCEQNLNHDAMYWYRQDPGQGLRLIYYSQIVNDFQKGDIAEGYSVSREKKESFPLTVTSAQKNPTAFYLCASSPGQGINQPQHFGDGTRLSIL.

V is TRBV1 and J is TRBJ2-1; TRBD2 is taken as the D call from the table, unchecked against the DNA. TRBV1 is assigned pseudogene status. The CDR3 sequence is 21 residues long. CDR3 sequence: CTSSQDSPSSGSTSSYNEQFF. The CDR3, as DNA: TGCACCAGCAGCCAAGATTCCCCCTCTAGCGGGAGTACTAGCTCCTACAATGAGCAGTTCTTC.

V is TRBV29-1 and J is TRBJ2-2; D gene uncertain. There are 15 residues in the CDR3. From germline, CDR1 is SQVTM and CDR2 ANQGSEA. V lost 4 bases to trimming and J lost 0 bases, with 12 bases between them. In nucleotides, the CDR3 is TGCAGCGTTGGCGGAGCTGCCGCGAACACCGGGGAGCTGTTTTTT. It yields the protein CSVGGAAANTGELFF.

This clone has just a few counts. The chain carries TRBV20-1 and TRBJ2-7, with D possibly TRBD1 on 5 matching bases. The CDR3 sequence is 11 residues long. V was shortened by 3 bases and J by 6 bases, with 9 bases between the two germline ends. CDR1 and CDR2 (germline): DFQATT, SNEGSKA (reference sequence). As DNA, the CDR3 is TGCAGTGCTAGTCAAGGGGTCGAGCAGTACTTC. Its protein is CSASQGVEQYF.

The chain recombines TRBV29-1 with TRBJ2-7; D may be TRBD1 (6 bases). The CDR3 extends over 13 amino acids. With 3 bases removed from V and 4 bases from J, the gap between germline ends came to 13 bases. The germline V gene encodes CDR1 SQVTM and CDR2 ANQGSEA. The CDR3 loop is CSVDLQGSYEQYF. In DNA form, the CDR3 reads TGCAGCGTTGATCTACAGGGATCATACGAGCAGTACTTC.

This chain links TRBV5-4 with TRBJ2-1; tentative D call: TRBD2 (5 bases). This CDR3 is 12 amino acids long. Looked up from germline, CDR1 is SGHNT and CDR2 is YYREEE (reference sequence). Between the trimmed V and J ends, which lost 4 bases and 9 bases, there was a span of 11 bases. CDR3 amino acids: CASSTRESEQFF. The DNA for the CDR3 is TGTGCCAGCAGCACCCGGGAATCTGAGCAGTTCTTC.

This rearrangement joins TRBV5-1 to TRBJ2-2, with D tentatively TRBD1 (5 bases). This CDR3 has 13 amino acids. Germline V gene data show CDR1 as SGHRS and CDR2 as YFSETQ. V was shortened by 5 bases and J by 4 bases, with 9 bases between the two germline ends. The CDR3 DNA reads TGCGCCAGCAGAGGGGTGAGCACCGGGGAGCTGTTTTTT. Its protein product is CASRGVSTGELFF.

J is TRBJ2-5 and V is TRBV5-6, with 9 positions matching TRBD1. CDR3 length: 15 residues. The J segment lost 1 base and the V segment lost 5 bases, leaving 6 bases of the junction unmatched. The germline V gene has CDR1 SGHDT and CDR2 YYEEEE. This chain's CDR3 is CASRYRGLGQETQYF. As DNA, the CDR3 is TGTGCCAGCAGGTACAGGGGGCTGGGCCAAGAGACCCAGTACTTC.

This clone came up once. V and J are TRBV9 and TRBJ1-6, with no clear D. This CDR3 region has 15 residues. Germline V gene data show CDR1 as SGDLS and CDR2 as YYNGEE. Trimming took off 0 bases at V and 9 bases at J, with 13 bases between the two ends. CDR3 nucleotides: TGTGCCAGCAGCGTAGGAGGAAGCCTGGGTTCACCCCTCCACTTT. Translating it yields CASSVGGSLGSPLHF.

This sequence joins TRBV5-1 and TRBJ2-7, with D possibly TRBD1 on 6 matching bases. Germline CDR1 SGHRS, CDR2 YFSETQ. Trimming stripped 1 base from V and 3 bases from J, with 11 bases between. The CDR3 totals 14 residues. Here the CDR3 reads CASSLTGLDYEQYF. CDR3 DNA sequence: TGCGCCAGCAGCTTGACAGGGTTAGACTACGAGCAGTACTTC.

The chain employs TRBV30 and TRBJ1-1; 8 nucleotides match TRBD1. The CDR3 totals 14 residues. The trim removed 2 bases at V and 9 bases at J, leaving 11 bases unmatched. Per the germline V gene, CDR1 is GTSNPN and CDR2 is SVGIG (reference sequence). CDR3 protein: CAWSTGQGPLKAFF. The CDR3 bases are TGTGCCTGGAGTACTGGACAGGGCCCCTTGAAAGCTTTCTTT.

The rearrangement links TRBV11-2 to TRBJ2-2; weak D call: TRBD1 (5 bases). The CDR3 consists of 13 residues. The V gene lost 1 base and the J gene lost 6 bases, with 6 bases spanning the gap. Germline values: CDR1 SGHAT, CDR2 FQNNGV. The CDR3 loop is CASSLGGSGELFF. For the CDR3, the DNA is TGTGCCAGCAGCTTAGGGGGCTCCGGGGAGCTGTTTTTT.

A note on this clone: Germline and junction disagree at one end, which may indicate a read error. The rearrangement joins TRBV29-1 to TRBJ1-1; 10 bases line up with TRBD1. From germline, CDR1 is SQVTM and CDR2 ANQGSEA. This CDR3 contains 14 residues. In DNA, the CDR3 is TGCAGCGTTGAAGCGGGACAGGGGAACCCTGAAGCTTTCTTT. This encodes CSVEAGQGNPEAFF.

Written as DNA, the CDR3 is TGTGCCAGCAGCCAGGGTATGAACACTGAAGCTTTCTTT. Its translation is CASSQGMNTEAFF. The chain is built from TRBV11-1 and TRBJ1-1, with D possibly being TRBD1 (5 bases). This CDR3 is 13 amino acids long. Trimming took off 5 bases at V and 0 bases at J, with 7 bases between the two ends. Germline CDR1 SGHAT, CDR2 FQDESV (reference sequence).

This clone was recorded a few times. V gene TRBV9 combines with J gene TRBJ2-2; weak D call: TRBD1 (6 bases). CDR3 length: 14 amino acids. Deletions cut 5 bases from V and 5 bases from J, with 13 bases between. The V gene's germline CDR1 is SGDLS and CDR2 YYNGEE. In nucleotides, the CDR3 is TGTGCCAGCAGGGATAGACAGGAAACCGGGGAGCTGTTTTTT. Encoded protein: CASRDRQETGELFF.